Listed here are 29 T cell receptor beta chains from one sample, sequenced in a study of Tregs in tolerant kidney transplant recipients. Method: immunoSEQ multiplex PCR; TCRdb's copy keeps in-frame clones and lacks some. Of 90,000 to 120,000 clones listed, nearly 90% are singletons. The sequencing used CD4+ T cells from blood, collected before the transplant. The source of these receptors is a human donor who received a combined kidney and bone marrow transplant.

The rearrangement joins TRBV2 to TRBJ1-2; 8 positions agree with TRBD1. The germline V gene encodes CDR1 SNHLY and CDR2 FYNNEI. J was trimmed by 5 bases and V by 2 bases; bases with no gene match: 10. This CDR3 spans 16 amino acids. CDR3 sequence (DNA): TGTGCCAGCAGTGAAAGGGGTAAACAGGGGGGATATGGCTACACCTTC. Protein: CASSERGKQGGYGYTF.

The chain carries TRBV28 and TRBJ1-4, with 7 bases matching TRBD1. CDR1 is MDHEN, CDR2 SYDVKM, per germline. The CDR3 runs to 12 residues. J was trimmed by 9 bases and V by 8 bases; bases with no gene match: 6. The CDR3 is CASSGQRQKLFF. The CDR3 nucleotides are TGTGCCAGCTCGGGACAGAGGCAAAAACTGTTTTTT. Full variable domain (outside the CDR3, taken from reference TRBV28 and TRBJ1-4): DVKVTQSSRYLVKRTGEKVFLECVQDMDHENMFWYRQDPGLGLRLIYFSYDVKMKEKGDIPEGYSVSREKKERFSLILESASTNQTSMYLCASSGQRQKLFFGSGTQLSVL.

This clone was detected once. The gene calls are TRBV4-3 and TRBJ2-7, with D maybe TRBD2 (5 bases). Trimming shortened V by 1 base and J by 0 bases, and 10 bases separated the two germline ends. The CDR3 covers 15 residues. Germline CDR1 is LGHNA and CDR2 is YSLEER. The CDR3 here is CASSQGSGISYEQYF. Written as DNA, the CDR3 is TGCGCCAGCAGCCAAGGGTCGGGGATCTCCTACGAGCAGTACTTC.

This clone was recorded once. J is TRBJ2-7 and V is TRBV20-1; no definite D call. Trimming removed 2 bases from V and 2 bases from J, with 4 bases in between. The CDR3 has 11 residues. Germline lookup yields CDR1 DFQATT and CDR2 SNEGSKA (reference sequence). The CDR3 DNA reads TGCAGTGCTAGATCGGCCTACGAGCAGTACTTC. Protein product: CSARSAYEQYF.

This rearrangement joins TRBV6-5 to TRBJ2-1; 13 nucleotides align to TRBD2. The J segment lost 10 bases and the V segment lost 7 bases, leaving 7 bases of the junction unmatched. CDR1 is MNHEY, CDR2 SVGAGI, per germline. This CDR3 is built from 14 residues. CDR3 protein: CASTQLAGGTEQFF. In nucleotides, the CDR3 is TGTGCCAGCACCCAACTAGCGGGGGGGACAGAGCAGTTCTTC.

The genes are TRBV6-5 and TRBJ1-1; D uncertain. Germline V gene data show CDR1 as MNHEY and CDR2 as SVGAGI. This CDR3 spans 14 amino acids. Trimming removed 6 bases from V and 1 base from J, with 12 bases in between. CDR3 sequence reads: CASRSGGQNTEAFF. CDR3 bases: TGTGCCAGCAGGTCCGGCGGGCAGAACACTGAAGCTTTCTTT.

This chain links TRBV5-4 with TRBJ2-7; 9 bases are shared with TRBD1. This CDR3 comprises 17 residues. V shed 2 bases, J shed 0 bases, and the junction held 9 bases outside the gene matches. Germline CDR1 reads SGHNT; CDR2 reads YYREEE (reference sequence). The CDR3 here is CASSFGQGQGISYEQYF. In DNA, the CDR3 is TGTGCCAGCAGCTTCGGACAGGGGCAAGGGATCTCCTACGAGCAGTACTTC. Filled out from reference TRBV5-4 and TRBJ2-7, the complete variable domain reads ETGVTQSPTHLIKTRGQQVTLRCSSQSGHNTVSWYQQALGQGPQFIFQYYREEENGRGNFPPRFSGLQFPNYSSELNVNALELDDSALYLCASSFGQGQGISYEQYFGPGTRLTVT.

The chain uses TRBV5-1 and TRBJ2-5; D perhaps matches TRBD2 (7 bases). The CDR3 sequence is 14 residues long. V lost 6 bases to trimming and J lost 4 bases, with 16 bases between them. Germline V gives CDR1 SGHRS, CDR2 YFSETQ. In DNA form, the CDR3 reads TGCGCCAGCACGGCCCGGGGGGCGGGAGAGACCCAGTACTTC. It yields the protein CASTARGAGETQYF.

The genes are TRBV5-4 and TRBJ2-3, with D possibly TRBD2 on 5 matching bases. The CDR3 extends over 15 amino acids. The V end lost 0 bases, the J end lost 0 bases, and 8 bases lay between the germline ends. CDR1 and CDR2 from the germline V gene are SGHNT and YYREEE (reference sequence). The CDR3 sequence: CASSLGESSTDTQYF. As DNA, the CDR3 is TGTGCCAGCAGCTTGGGGGAGTCTAGCACAGATACGCAGTATTTT. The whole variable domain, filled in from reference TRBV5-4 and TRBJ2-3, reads ETGVTQSPTHLIKTRGQQVTLRCSSQSGHNTVSWYQQALGQGPQFIFQYYREEENGRGNFPPRFSGLQFPNYSSELNVNALELDDSALYLCASSLGESSTDTQYFGPGTRLTVL.

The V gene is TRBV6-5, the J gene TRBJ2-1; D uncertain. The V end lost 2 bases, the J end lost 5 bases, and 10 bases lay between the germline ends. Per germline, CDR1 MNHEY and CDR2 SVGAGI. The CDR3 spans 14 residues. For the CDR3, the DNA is TGTGCCAGCAGTTACGGGCCGTGGGACAATGAGCAGTTCTTC. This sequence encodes CASSYGPWDNEQFF.

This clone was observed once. The CDR3 here is CASSTAGLAGQNEQFF. As DNA, the CDR3 is TGTGCCAGCAGTACCGCCGGACTAGCGGGTCAAAATGAGCAGTTCTTC. The chain is built from TRBV28 and TRBJ2-1; 11 bases align to TRBD2. The J segment lost 7 bases and the V segment lost 5 bases, leaving 10 bases of the junction unmatched. Per the germline V gene, CDR1 is MDHEN and CDR2 is SYDVKM. The CDR3 loop spans 16 amino acids.

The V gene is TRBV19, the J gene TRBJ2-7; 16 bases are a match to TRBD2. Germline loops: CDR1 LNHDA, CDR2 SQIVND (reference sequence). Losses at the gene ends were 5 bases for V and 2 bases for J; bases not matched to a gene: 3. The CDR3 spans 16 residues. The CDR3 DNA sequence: TGTGCCAGTAGTGGAGGGACTAGCGGGGGGGCCTACGAGCAGTACTTC. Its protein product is CASSGGTSGGAYEQYF. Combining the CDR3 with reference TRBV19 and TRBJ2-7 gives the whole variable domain DGGITQSPKYLFRKEGQNVTLSCEQNLNHDAMYWYRQDPGQGLRLIYYSQIVNDFQKGDIAEGYSVSREKKESFPLTVTSAQKNPTAFYLCASSGGTSGGAYEQYFGPGTRLTVT.

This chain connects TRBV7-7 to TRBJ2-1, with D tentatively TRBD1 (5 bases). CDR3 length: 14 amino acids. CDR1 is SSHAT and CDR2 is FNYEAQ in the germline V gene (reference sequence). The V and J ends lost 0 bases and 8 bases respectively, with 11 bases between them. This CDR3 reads CASSLAALGHEQFF. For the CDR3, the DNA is TGTGCCAGCAGCTTAGCGGCACTGGGGCATGAGCAGTTCTTC.

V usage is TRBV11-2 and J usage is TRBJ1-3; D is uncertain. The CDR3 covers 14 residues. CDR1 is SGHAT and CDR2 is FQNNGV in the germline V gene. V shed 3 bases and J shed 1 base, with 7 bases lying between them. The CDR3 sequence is CASSLGQSGNTIYF. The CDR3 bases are TGTGCCAGCAGCTTGGGCCAGTCTGGAAACACCATATATTTT.

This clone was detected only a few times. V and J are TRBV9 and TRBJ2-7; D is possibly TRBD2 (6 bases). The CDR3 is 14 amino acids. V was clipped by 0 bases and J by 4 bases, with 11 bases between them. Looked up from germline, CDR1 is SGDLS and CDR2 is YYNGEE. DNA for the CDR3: TGTGCCAGCAGCGTAGCGACCGGGGGTTACGAGCAGTACTTC. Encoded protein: CASSVATGGYEQYF.

The CDR3 nucleotides read TGTGCCTGGACCACTAGCGGGAGGGCCGTTAATGAGCAGTTCTTC. Residues: CAWTTSGRAVNEQFF. The V call is TRBV30, the J call TRBJ2-1, with 13 positions matching TRBD2. This CDR3 is built from 15 residues. V dropped 4 bases and J dropped 7; count of bases not matched to a gene: 7. CDR1 GTSNPN and CDR2 SVGIG come from the germline V gene (reference sequence). The complete variable domain, with remaining parts taken from reference TRBV30 and TRBJ2-1, reads SQTIHQWPATLVQPVGSPLSLECTVEGTSNPNLYWYRQAAGRGLQLLFYSVGIGQISSEVPQNLSASRPQDRQFILSSKKLLLSDSGFYLCAWTTSGRAVNEQFFGPGTRLTVL.

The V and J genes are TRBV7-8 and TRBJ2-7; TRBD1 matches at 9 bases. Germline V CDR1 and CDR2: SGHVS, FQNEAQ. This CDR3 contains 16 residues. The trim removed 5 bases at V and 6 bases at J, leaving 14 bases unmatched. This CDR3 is CASSVGQGKKEGEQYF. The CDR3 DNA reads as TGTGCCAGCAGCGTGGGACAGGGTAAGAAAGAGGGCGAGCAGTACTTC. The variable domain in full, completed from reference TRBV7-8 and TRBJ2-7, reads GAGVSQSPRYKVAKRGQDVALRCDPISGHVSLFWYQQALGQGPEFLTYFQNEAQLDKSGLPSDRFFAERPEGSVSTLKIQRTQQEDSAVYLCASSVGQGKKEGEQYFGPGTRLTVT.

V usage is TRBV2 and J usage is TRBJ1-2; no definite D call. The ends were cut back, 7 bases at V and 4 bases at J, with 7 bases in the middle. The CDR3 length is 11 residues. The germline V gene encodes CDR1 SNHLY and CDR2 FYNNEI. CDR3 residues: CASKEGYGYTF. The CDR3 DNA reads TGTGCCAGCAAAGAGGGCTATGGCTACACCTTC.

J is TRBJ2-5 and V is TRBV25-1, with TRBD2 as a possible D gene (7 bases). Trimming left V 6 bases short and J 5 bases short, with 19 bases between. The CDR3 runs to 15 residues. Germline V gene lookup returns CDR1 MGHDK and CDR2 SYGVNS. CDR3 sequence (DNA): TGTGCCAGCAGCCGATTCGGGGGGCTGGGGGAGACCCAGTACTTC. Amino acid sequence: CASSRFGGLGETQYF.

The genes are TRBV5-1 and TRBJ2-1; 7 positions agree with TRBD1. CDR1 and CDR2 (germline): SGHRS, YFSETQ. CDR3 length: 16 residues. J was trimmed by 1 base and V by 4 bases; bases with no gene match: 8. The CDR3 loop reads CASSPQGTESYNEQFF. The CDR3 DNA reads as TGCGCCAGCAGCCCGCAGGGGACAGAGTCCTACAATGAGCAGTTCTTC.

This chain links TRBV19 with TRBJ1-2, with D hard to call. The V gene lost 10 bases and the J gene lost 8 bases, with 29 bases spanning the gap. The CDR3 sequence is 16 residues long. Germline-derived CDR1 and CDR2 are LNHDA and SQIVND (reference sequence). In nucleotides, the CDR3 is TGTGCCACTTCACATCCGTCGGGGATGTTGATAGTCGGCTACACCTTC. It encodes CATSHPSGMLIVGYTF.

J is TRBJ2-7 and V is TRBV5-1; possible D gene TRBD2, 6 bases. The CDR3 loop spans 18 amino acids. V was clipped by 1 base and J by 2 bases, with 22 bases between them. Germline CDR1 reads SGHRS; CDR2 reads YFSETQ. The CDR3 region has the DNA TGCGCCAGCAGCTTGCCAGTAAATAAGGCTAGCGATACCTACGAGCAGTACTTC. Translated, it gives CASSLPVNKASDTYEQYF.

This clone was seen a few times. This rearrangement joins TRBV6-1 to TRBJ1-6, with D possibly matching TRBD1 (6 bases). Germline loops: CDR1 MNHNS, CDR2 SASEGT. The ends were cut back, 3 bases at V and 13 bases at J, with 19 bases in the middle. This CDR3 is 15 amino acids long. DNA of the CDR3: TGTGCCAGCAGTGAGATAGGGTTCGGGGGGCGTCCCCTCCACTTT. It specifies CASSEIGFGGRPLHF.

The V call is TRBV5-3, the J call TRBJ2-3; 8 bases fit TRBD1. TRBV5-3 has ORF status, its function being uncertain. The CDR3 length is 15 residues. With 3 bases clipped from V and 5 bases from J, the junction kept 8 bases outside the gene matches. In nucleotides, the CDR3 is TGTGCCAGAAGCTGGAGGGGGACAGGCGAAGATACGCAGTATTTT. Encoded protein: CARSWRGTGEDTQYF.

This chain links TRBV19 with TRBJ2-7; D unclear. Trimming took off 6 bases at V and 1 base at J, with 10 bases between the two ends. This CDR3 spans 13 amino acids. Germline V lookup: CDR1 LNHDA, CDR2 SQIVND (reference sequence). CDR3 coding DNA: TGTGCCAGTAGCGTAGCCCCTTCCTACGAGCAGTACTTC. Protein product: CASSVAPSYEQYF.

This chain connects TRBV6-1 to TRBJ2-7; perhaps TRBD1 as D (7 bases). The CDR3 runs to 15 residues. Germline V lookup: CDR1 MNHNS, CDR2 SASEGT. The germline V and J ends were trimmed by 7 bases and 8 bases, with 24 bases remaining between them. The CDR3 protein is CASTEGAGGRGKQYF. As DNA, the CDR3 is TGTGCCAGCACCGAGGGGGCTGGGGGGCGAGGAAAGCAGTACTTC.

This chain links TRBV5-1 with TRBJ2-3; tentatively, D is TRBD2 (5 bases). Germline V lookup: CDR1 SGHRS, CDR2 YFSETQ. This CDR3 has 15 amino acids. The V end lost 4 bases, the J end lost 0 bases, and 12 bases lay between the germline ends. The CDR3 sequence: CASSPGLLSTDTQYF. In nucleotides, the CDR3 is TGCGCCAGCAGCCCTGGACTCCTTAGCACAGATACGCAGTATTTT.

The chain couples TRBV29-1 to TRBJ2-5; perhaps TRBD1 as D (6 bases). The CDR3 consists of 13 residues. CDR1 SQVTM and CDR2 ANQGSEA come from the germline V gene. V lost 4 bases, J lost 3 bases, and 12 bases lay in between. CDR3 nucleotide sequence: TGCAGCGTTGGGGACGCAGGGGAAGAGACCCAGTACTTC. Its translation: CSVGDAGEETQYF.

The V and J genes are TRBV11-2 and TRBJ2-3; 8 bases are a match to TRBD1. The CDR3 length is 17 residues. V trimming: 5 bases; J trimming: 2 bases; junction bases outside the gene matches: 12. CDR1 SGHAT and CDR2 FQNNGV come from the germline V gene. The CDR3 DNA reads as TGTGCCAGCAGCCCAGGCTCCAGACAGGGGAACACAGATACGCAGTATTTT. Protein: CASSPGSRQGNTDTQYF.